This TCR beta chain appears in the sequencing data of a study of CD8+CD57+ T cells in acquired aplastic anemia. Study information: Sorting CD4+ and CD8+ cells gave DNA averaging about 3.3 ug. Study findings and constraints: Patients were compared with controls for CD8+ Simpson's diversity, and no significant difference emerged. Patients and controls were found to share around 30 CD8+ CDR3 sequences.

Germline V gene sequence: CDR1 SGHTS, CDR2 YDEGEE. The CDR3 contains 14 residues. V was cut by 3 bases and J by 3 bases, with 9 bases left in between. Genomic DNA constituted the template upon which TCR beta VDJ and CDR3 profiling was performed. One entry per CDR3 protein, called by TCRdb with MiXCR from the reads. In the table there are 250,000 to 350,000 distinct CDR3 sequences, roughly 50% of which are singletons. This clonotype was observed at least ten times. Its antigen remains unknown. The TCR sequence derives from a human donor with severe aplastic anemia or a healthy control (not recorded which). This rearrangement joins TRBV5-8 to TRBJ1-4; no clear D. The sequenced sample consisted of sorted CD4+, CD8+, or CD8+CD57+ T cells (not recorded which) from PBMCs. This CDR3 is CASSSPGPNEKLFF. Written as DNA, the CDR3 is TGTGCCAGCAGCTCCCCGGGCCCTAATGAAAAACTGTTTTTT. Variable domain in full (rest from reference TRBV5-8 and TRBJ1-4): EAGVTQSPTHLIKTRGQQATLRCSPISGHTSVYWYQQALGLGLQFLLWYDEGEERNRGNFPPRFSGRQFPNYSSELNVNALELEDSALYLCASSSPGPNEKLFFGSGTQLSVL.